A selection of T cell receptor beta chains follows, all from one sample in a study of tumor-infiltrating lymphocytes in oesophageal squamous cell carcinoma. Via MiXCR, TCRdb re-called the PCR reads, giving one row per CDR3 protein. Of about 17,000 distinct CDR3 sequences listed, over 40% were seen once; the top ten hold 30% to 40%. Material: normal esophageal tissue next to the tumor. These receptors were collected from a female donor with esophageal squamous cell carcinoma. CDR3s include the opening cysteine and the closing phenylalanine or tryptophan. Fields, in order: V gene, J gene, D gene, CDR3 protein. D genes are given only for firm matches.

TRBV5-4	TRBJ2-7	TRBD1	CASSSGTDTYEQYF
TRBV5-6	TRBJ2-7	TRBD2	CASSLRASGRAGYEQYF
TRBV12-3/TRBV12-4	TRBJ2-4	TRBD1	CASSLGQGRYIQYF
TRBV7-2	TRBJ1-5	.	CASSLVWGNQPQHF
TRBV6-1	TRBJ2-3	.	CASNRGVADTQYF
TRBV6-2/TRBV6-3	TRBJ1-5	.	CASSYSYSRDQPQHF
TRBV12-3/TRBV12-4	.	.	CASSPRVRSYEQYF
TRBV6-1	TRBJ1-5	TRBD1	CASSMGTDSNQPQHF
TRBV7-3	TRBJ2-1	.	CASSASRGEQFF
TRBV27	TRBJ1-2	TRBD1	CASSAWTGFNYGYTF
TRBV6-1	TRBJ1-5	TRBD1	CASRHTGGHQPQHF
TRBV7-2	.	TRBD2	CASSSLAGYEQYF
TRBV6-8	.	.	CASSYSPISGNTIYF
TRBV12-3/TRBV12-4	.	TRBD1	CASSPGQGYEQYF
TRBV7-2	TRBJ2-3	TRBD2	CASRQAGEDTQYF
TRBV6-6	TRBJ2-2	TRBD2	CASSQIAGGNTGELFF
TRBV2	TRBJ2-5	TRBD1	CASPLDRGGRETQYF
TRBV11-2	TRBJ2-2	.	CASSVQGYTGELFF
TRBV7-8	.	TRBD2	CASRKTSGGVYEQFF
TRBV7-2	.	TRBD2	CASSLRTSGRAGTETQYF
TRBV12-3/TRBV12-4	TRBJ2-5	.	CASSLSRVETQYF
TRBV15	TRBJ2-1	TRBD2	CATSDRTSGKYNEQFF
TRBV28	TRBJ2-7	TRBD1	CASRRGTGRNLAYEQYF
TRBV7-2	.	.	CASSLSIGDGYTF
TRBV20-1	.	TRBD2	CSAEDSGPPADEQFF
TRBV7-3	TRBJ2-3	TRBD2	CASSLGTSGSSYTDTQYF
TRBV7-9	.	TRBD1	CASSSRTGTGTRNEQFF
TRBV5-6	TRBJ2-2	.	CASSLDGAGAKTGELFF
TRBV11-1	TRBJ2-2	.	CASSTRNTGELFF
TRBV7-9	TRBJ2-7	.	CASSLSSGKQYF
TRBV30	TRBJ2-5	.	CAWTRDRSAQETQYF
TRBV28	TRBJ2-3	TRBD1	CASSTWGTGGSDTQYF
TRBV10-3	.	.	CAISEQYTQYF
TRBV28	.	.	CASSRRYEQYF
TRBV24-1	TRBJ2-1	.	CATSDPRDGIYNEQFF
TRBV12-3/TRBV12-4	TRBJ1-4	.	CASSLRGNEKLFF
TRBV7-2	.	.	CASSLEQGRAYEQYF
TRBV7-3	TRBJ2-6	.	CASSLTSGANVLTF
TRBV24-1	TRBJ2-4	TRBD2	CATGSTSGRGEQYF
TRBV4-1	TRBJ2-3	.	CASSDDRTDTQYF
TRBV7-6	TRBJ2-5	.	CASSLDGGGTQYF